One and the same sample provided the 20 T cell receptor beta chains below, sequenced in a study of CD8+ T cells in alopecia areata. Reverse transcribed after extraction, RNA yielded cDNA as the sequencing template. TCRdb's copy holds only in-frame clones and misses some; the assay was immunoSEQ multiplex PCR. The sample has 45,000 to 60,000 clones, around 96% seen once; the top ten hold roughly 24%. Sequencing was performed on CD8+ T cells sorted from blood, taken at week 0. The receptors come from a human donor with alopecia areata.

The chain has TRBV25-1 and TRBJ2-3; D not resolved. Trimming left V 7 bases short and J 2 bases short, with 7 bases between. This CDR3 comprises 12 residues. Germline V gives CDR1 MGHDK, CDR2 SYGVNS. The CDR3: CASISDTDTQYF. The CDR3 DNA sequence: TGTGCCAGCATCTCAGACACAGATACGCAGTATTTT.

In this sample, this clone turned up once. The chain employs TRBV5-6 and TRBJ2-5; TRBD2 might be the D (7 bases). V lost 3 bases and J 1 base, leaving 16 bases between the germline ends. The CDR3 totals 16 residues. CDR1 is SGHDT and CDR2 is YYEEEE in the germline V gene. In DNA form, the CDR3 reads TGTGCCAGCAGCTGGGGGGGAACAGGGATCCAAGAGACCCAGTACTTC. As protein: CASSWGGTGIQETQYF.

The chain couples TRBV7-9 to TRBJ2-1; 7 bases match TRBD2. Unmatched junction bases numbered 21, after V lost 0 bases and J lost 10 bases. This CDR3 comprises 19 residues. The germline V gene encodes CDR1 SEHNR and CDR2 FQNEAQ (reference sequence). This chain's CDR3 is CASSLAFSVADGPGGEQFF. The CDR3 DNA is TGTGCCAGCAGCTTAGCATTCAGTGTGGCGGACGGACCCGGGGGGGAGCAGTTCTTC.

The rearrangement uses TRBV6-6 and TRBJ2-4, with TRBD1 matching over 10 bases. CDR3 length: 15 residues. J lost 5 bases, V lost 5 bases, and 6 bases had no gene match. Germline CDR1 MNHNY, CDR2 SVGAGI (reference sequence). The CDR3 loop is CASSKTGTGENIQYF. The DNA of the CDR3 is TGTGCCAGCAGTAAAACCGGGACAGGGGAAAACATTCAGTACTTC.

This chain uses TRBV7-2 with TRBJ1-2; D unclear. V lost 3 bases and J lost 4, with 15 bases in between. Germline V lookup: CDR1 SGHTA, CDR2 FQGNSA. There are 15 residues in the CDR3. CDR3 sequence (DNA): TGTGCCAGCAGCTTCCCCCTAAAGGAGGGCTATGGCTACACCTTC. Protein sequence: CASSFPLKEGYGYTF. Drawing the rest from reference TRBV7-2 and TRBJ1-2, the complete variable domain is GAGVSQSPSNKVTEKGKDVELRCDPISGHTALYWYRQSLGQGLEFLIYFQGNSAPDKSGLPSDRFSAERTGGSVSTLTIQRTQQEDSAVYLCASSFPLKEGYGYTFGSGTRLTVV.

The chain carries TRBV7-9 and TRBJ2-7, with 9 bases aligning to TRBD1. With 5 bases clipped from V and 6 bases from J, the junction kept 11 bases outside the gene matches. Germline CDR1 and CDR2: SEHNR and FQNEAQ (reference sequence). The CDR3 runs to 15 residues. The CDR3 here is CASSTWTGEVSEQYF. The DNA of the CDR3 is TGTGCCAGCAGCACTTGGACAGGGGAGGTCTCCGAGCAGTACTTC.

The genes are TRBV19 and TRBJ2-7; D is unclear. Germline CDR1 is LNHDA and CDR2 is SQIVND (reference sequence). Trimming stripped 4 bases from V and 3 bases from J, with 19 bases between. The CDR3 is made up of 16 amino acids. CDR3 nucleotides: TGTGCCAGTAGTAACGTCGGGCTCTCAAAGGACTACGAGCAGTACTTC. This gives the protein CASSNVGLSKDYEQYF.

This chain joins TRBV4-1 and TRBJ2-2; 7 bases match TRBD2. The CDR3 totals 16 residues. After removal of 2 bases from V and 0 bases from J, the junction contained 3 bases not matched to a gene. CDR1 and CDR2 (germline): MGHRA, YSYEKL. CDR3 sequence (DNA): TGCGCCAGCAGCCAAACGGGAGGTTCGAACACCGGGGAGCTGTTTTTT. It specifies CASSQTGGSNTGELFF.

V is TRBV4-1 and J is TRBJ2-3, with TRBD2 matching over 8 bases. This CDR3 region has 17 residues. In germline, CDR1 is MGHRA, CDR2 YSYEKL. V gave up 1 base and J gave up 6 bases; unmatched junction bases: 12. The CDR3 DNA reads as TGCGCCAGCAGCCAAGGACTAAACGGGGGGGCAGGGGATACGCAGTATTTT. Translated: CASSQGLNGGAGDTQYF.

DNA of the CDR3: TGCGCCAGCAGCCCCCGGGGCAGTTTCAATGAGCAGTTCTTC. Its translation is CASSPRGSFNEQFF. The chain has TRBV4-1 and TRBJ2-1, with D possibly called TRBD1 or TRBD2 (5 bases each). CDR1 and CDR2 (germline): MGHRA, YSYEKL. This CDR3 region has 14 residues. With 4 bases removed from V and 6 bases from J, the gap between germline ends came to 13 bases.

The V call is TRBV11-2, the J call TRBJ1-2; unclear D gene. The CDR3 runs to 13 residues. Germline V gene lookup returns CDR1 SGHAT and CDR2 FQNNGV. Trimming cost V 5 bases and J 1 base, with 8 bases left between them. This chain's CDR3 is CASSPRVNYGYTF. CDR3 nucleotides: TGTGCCAGCAGCCCCAGAGTTAACTATGGCTACACCTTC.

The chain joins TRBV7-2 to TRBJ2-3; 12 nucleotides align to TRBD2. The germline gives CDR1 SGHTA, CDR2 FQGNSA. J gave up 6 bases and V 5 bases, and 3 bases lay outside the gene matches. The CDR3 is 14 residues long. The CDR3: CASSPSGGADTQYF. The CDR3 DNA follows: TGTGCCAGCAGCCCTAGCGGGGGGGCGGATACGCAGTATTTT.

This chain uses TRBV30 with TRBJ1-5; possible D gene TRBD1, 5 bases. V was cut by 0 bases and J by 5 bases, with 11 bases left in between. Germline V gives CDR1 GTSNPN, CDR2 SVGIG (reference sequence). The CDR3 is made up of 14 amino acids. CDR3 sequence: CAWSVGQGDQPQHF. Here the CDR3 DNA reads TGTGCCTGGAGTGTAGGCCAGGGAGATCAGCCCCAGCATTTT.

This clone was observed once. This CDR3 reads CASSPPGLAIYEQYF. The CDR3 DNA is TGTGCCAGCAGCCCCCCGGGACTAGCAATCTACGAGCAGTACTTC. V gene TRBV7-9 combines with J gene TRBJ2-7; 9 bases fit TRBD2. The V gene end was trimmed by 5 bases and the J gene end by 3 bases; junction bases not matched to a gene: 8. This CDR3 spans 15 amino acids. Germline V gene data show CDR1 as SEHNR and CDR2 as FQNEAQ (reference sequence). Together with reference TRBV7-9 and TRBJ2-7, the CDR3 gives the full variable domain: DTGVSQNPRHKITKRGQNVTFRCDPISEHNRLYWYRQTLGQGPEFLTYFQNEAQLEKSRLLSDRFSAERPKGSFSTLEIQRTEQGDSAMYLCASSPPGLAIYEQYFGPGTRLTVT.

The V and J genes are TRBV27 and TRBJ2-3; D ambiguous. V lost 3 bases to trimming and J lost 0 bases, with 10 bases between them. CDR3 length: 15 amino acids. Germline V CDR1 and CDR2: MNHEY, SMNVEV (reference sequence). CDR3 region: CASSLTPSSTDTQYF. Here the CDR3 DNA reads TGTGCCAGCAGTTTGACTCCATCTAGCACAGATACGCAGTATTTT.

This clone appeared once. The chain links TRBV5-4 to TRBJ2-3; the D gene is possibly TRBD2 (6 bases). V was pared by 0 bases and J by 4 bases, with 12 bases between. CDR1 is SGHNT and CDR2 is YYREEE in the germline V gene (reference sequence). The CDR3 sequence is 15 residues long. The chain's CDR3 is CASSLGRGAADTQYF. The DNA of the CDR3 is TGTGCCAGCAGCTTGGGGCGCGGGGCCGCAGATACGCAGTATTTT.

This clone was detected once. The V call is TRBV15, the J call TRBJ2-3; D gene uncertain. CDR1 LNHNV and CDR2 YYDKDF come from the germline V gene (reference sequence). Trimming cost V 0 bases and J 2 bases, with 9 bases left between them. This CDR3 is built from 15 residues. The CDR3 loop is CATSRERRPTDTQYF. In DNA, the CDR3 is TGTGCCACCAGCAGAGAGAGGCGACCCACAGATACGCAGTATTTT.

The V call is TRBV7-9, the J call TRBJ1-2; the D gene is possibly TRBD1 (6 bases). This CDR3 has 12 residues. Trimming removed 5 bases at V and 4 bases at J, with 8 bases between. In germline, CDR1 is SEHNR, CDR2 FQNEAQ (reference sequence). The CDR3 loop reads CASSEGGYGYTF. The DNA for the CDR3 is TGTGCCAGCAGCGAAGGGGGCTATGGCTACACCTTC.

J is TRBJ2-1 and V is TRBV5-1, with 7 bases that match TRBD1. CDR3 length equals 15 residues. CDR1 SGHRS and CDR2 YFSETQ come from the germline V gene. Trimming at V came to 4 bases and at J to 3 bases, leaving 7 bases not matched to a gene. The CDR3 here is CASSLDREYYNEQFF. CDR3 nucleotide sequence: TGCGCCAGCAGCCTTGACAGGGAGTACTACAATGAGCAGTTCTTC.

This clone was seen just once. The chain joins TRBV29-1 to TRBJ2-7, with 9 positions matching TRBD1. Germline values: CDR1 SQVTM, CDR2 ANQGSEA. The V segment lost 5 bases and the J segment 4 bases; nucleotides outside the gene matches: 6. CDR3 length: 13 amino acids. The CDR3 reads CSVLTGTGYEQYF. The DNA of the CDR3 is TGCAGCGTTTTGACCGGGACAGGGTACGAGCAGTACTTC.